In its sample, the clone carrying this T cell receptor (beta chain) was seen once. Antigen: not known. The PBMCs were sourced from fresh peripheral blood (more than 9 ml). These data originate in a study of T cells in Graves' hyperthyroidism and ophthalmopathy. Study information: Peripheral blood was collected at initial diagnosis, before any treatment. Notes on the study in general: Model-based prediction identified ophthalmopathy a median roughly six months prior to its onset.

RNA transcripts yielded amplified TCR beta CDR3 regions. Using the HTBI primer set, a first-round RT-PCR was run on the TCR CDR3. Via MiXCR, TCRdb re-called the multiplex PCR reads, giving one row per CDR3 protein. Here the sample spans just under 750,000 distinct CDR3 sequences, roughly a third being singletons. V lost 3 bases and J lost 5; bases outside the gene matches: 9. Germline assignment: CDR1 SGHTA and CDR2 FQGNSA. This CDR3 is 16 amino acids long. The sequenced material came from blood. This receptor was obtained from a middle-aged woman with Graves' hyperthyroidism. The rearrangement joins TRBV7-2 to TRBJ2-5, with TRBD2 matching over 10 bases. CDR3 amino acids: CASSLIAGGFQETQYF. The CDR3 DNA follows: TGTGCCAGCAGCTTGATAGCGGGGGGATTTCAGGAGACCCAGTACTTC.